Below, one T cell receptor beta chain is given with its context. As yet, its antigen is unknown. The same CDR3 also results from other DNA sequences found in this sample. This record comes from a study of OX40 agonist ivuxolimab in advanced cancers. General observations from the study: Expanded clones belonging to CD8+ T cells outnumbered, on average, those of CD4+.

V lost 2 bases and J 0 bases, leaving 7 bases between the germline ends. Germline assignment: CDR1 MNHEY and CDR2 SMNVEV (reference sequence). The CDR3 has 14 residues. Repertoires were generated with immunoSEQ multiplex PCR, while TCRdb's copy carries only in-frame clones and drops some. The table has 20,000 or so clones, roughly 82% seen once. This material consisted of CD4+ or CD8+ T cells sorted from blood, taken in a trial of the OX40 agonist ivuxolimab. The rearrangement uses TRBV27 and TRBJ1-1, with TRBD1 as a possible D gene (5 bases). This clonotype originated in an adult with an advanced solid tumor such as melanoma, head and neck, liver or kidney cancer. The CDR3 DNA is TGTGCCAGCAGTTTACGGGGCCTGAACACTGAAGCTTTCTTT. This sequence encodes CASSLRGLNTEAFF.